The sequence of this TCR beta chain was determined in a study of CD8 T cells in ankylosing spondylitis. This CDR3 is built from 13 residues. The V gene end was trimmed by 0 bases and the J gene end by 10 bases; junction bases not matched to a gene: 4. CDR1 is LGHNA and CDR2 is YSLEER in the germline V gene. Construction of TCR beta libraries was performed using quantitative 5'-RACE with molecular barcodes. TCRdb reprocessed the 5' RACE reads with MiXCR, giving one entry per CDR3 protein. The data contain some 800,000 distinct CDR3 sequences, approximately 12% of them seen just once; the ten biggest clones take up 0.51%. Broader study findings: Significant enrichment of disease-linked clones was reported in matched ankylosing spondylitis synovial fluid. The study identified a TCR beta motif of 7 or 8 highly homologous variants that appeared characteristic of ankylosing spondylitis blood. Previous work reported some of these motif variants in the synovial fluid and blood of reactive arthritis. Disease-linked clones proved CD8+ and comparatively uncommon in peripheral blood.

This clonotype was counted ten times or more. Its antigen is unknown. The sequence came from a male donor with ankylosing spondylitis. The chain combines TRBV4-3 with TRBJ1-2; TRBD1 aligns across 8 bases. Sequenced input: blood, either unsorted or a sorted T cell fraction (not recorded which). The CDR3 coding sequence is TGCGCCAGCAGCCAAGATAACAGGGGGATCTACACCTTC. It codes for CASSQDNRGIYTF.